These 12 T cell receptor beta chains were sequenced from one sample in a study of post-analysis software for immune sequencing data. The study, taken as a whole, reports: TRBV5-6, TRBV5-1 and TRBV20-1 belonged to a set of roughly five TRBV segments that were more frequent in patients than controls.

No antigens are known for them. Researchers reported that TCR beta cDNA libraries carried unique molecular identifiers. TCRdb redid the calling of the PCR reads with MiXCR, one entry per CDR3 protein. The sample holds about 460,000 distinct CDR3 sequences, around 40% seen once. The source material was blood. These TCRs come from a girl aged 10 to 17 with multiple sclerosis.

V usage is TRBV5-5 and J usage is TRBJ1-2; D remains ambiguous. Germline lookup yields CDR1 SGHKS and CDR2 YYEKEE (reference sequence). V lost 1 base to trimming and J lost 3 bases, with 10 bases between them. This CDR3 is built from 14 residues. This chain's CDR3 is CASSLTASHYGYTF. The CDR3 bases are TGTGCCAGCAGCTTGACAGCCTCCCACTATGGCTACACCTTC.

The J gene is TRBJ2-5, the V gene TRBV19; D not resolved. Germline V gene lookup returns CDR1 LNHDA and CDR2 SQIVND (reference sequence). CDR3 length equals 12 residues. V was pared by 5 bases and J by 3 bases, with 7 bases between. DNA of the CDR3: TGTGCCAGTAGTGCCCAAGAAGAGACCCAGTACTTC. Encoded protein: CASSAQEETQYF.

The chain couples TRBV5-6 to TRBJ2-7; 9 bases are a match to TRBD1. J gave up 1 base and V 7 bases, and 6 bases lay outside the gene matches. The CDR3 runs to 14 residues. CDR1 is SGHDT, CDR2 YYEEEE, per germline. CDR3 nucleotides: TGTGCCAGCGGCACCGGGACAGGGTCCTACGAGCAGTACTTC. Translating it yields CASGTGTGSYEQYF.

J is TRBJ2-7 and V is TRBV6-6, with a tentative D call TRBD2 (6 bases). CDR3 length equals 17 residues. Trimming shortened V by 0 bases and J by 0 bases, and 15 bases separated the two germline ends. Germline V CDR1 and CDR2: MNHNY, SVGAGI (reference sequence). This CDR3 is CASSYSQRAQFSYEQYF. In DNA, the CDR3 is TGTGCCAGCAGTTACTCCCAGCGGGCCCAATTCTCCTACGAGCAGTACTTC.

The table lists this clonotype with a count of one. A read error may produce the germline difference seen at one junction end. J is TRBJ1-2 and V is TRBV10-3; possible D gene TRBD1, 5 bases. CDR3 length: 17 amino acids. Germline CDR1 ENHRY, CDR2 SYGVKD. CDR3 sequence (DNA): TGTGCCATCACCCACTCCGGGAAGGACAACACTAACTATGGCCACACCTTC. It translates to CAITHSGKDNTNYGHTF.

This clonotype was recorded once. This chain joins TRBV10-3 and TRBJ1-1, with TRBD1 identical over 10 bases. J lost 4 bases, V lost 4 bases, and 3 bases had no gene match. This CDR3 is 14 amino acids long. The germline V gene has CDR1 ENHRY and CDR2 SYGVKD. CDR3 amino acids: CAISGTGGGTEAFF. For the CDR3, the DNA is TGTGCCATCAGTGGGACAGGGGGAGGCACTGAAGCTTTCTTT.

This chain joins TRBV7-9 and TRBJ2-7; TRBD1 might be the D (6 bases). The J call may be faulty, since TRBJ2-5 better matches the DNA end. Germline V gene sequence: CDR1 SEHNR, CDR2 FQNEAQ (reference sequence). This CDR3 is built from 14 residues. This CDR3 is CASSAQTGFETQYF. CDR3 DNA sequence: TGTGCCAGCAGCGCCCAAACAGGGTTTGAGACCCAGTACTTC.

This rearrangement joins TRBV6-5 to TRBJ2-5; D tentatively reads TRBD1 or TRBD2 (5 bases each). The CDR3 totals 13 residues. V was shortened by 2 bases and J by 4 bases, with 8 bases between the two germline ends. Germline CDR1 and CDR2: MNHEY and SVGAGI. CDR3 residues: CASSYKRGETQYF. CDR3 sequence (DNA): TGTGCCAGCAGTTACAAGAGGGGAGAGACCCAGTACTTC.

This rearrangement joins TRBV27 to TRBJ1-5; D unresolved. The CDR3 totals 14 residues. Germline V lookup: CDR1 MNHEY, CDR2 SMNVEV (reference sequence). Trimming took off 2 bases at V and 3 bases at J, with 8 bases between the two ends. The CDR3 is CASSLHRLNQPQHF. CDR3 bases: TGTGCCAGCAGTTTACACCGGCTCAATCAGCCCCAGCATTTT.

The chain links TRBV10-3 to TRBJ2-1; D remains unclear. This CDR3 is built from 15 residues. Trimming left V 2 bases short and J 6 bases short, with 14 bases between. Per germline, CDR1 ENHRY and CDR2 SYGVKD. CDR3: CAISERISGLNEQFF. The CDR3 DNA sequence: TGTGCCATCAGTGAGCGAATCTCGGGCCTCAATGAGCAGTTCTTC.

V is TRBV10-3 and J is TRBJ1-5, with 9 bases that match TRBD1. Trimming removed 3 bases from V and 0 bases from J; junction bases left unmatched: 3. Looked up from germline, CDR1 is ENHRY and CDR2 is SYGVKD. This CDR3 is built from 16 residues. The CDR3: CAISDLDRGSNQPQHF. The CDR3 DNA follows: TGTGCCATCAGTGACTTGGACAGGGGTAGCAATCAGCCCCAGCATTTT.

The genes are TRBV3-1 and TRBJ1-2; 8 bases fit TRBD1. After removal of 5 bases from V and 8 bases from J, the junction contained 7 bases not matched to a gene. Germline V CDR1 and CDR2: LGHDT, YNNKEL (reference sequence). This CDR3 has 13 residues. Here the CDR3 reads CASSIGQGLGYTF. The CDR3 nucleotides are TGTGCCAGCAGCATCGGACAGGGCTTAGGCTACACCTTC.